Listed below are T cell receptor beta chains from one sample, sequenced in a study of Ad26.COV2.S vaccination and SARS-CoV-2 variants. The method was immunoSEQ multiplex PCR; TCRdb's version includes in-frame clones alone and lacks a portion of them. Of 350,000 to 450,000 clones in the sample, 83% were seen once. This material consisted of peripheral blood, taken in a trial of Ad26.COV2.S vaccine versus placebo. Source of these receptors: a person between 18 and 65 years old who received the Ad26.COV2.S COVID-19 vaccine or a placebo. Each CDR3 is given with its conserved first and last residue. A D gene is named only where the DNA matches it firmly. Size tells how often a clone was seen (once, few, many) or the class of an expanded clone, and some rows leave it out.

j_call clone_size v_call d_call cdr3_nt cdr3_aa
TRBJ2-7 - TRBV5-1 TRBD2 TGCGCCAGCAGCTTGACGGGAGGGCCCTCCTACGAGCAGTACTTC CASSLTGGPSYEQYF
TRBJ2-1 - TRBV29-1 - TGCAGCGTCGTCGACACCCTTTGGCACAATGAGCAGTTCTTC CSVVDTLWHNEQFF
TRBJ2-5 - TRBV27 TRBD2 TGTGCCAGCAGTTTATTTCGGCGGGGGGGCTCGGAGACCCAGTACTTC CASSLFRRGGSETQYF
TRBJ2-7 - TRBV7-2 - TGTGCCAGCAGCCCACGAACGACAGGTTTCTACGAGCAGTACTTC CASSPRTTGFYEQYF
TRBJ2-7 - TRBV5-4 - TGTGCCAGCAGCTTTCGTAGGGGGAGCTCCTACGAGCAGTACTTC CASSFRRGSSYEQYF
TRBJ2-3 - TRBV18 - TGTGCCAGCTCACGGACGAGGGGAGATGGGGGCACAGATACGCAGTATTTT CASSRTRGDGGTDTQYF
TRBJ1-2 - TRBV13 - TGTGCCAGCAGCTTAGTAGGAAAACTCACCTATGGCTACACCTTC CASSLVGKLTYGYTF
TRBJ2-7 - TRBV12-5 - TGTGCTAGTGGTGCGTCGTTCGGCGAGCAGTACTTC CASGASFGEQYF
TRBJ2-5 - TRBV4-1 TRBD2 TGCGCCAGCAGCGCCGGCCTTAGCGGGAGGGAGGAGACCCAGTACTTC CASSAGLSGREETQYF
TRBJ1-4 - TRBV28 - TGTGCCAGCACCGGGGGGGGAATAATTGAAAAACTGTTTTTT CASTGGGIIEKLFF
TRBJ2-1 - TRBV19 - TGTGCCAGTAGTATAGACAGGCTAGGCCGGGATATGAATGAGCAGTTCTTC CASSIDRLGRDMNEQFF
TRBJ1-2 - TRBV4-3 - TGCGCCAGCAGCCAAGGACCGGGGAGGAGGGTCGGTGGCTACACCTTC CASSQGPGRRVGGYTF
TRBJ1-1 - TRBV18 - TGTGCCAGCTCACCCCTGGCGGGGGCGTTCACTGAAGCTTTCTTT CASSPLAGAFTEAFF
TRBJ1-3 - TRBV5-1 - TGCGCCAGCAGCTTGGGACAGGGAAACACCATATATTTT CASSLGQGNTIYF
TRBJ2-7 few TRBV30 - TGTGCCTGGAGTGTTACGTTAGGGGGGTCCTACGAGCAGTACTTC CAWSVTLGGSYEQYF
TRBJ2-2 - TRBV6-5 TRBD1 TGTGCCAGCAGGGGCTGGGACAGACCGACCGGGGAGCTGTTTTTT CASRGWDRPTGELFF
TRBJ2-7 once TRBV7-9 - TGTGCCAGCAGCTTAGGCCCCTCTCACGAGCAGTACTTC CASSLGPSHEQYF
TRBJ1-1 - TRBV7-9 - TGTGCCAGCAGCTTCGGCGGCAGGGAAGCTTTCTTT CASSFGGREAFF
TRBJ1-1 - TRBV28 - TGTGCCAGCAGTCCCGCCGGAGCGACCAACACTGAAGCTTTCTTT CASSPAGATNTEAFF
TRBJ2-7 - TRBV27 - TGTGCCAGCAGTTCCTACGGGTCCCCCTCCTACGAGCAGTACTTC CASSSYGSPSYEQYF
TRBJ2-3 - TRBV7-2 TRBD2 TGTGCCAGCAGCGAGGGACTAGCGGGGGGCACAGATACGCAGTATTTT CASSEGLAGGTDTQYF
TRBJ2-1 - TRBV28 TRBD1 TGTGCCAGCAGCAATACGGACAGGCGGTACAATGAGCAGTTCTTC CASSNTDRRYNEQFF
TRBJ2-2 - TRBV18 TRBD2 TGTGCCAGCTCACCACTAGGACTAGCGGGGAACACCGGGGAGCTGTTTTTT CASSPLGLAGNTGELFF
TRBJ2-7 - TRBV11-2 - TGTGCCAGCAGCTTCCCCAAGGGCGGCGACTACGAGCAGTACTTC CASSFPKGGDYEQYF
TRBJ1-6 - TRBV14 - TGTGCCAGCAGCCCTCACAACAAGGGATCACCCCTCCACTTT CASSPHNKGSPLHF
TRBJ2-7 - TRBV10-3 TRBD1 TGTGCCACCAGAGGCGGACAGGCGACCTCCTACGAGCAGTACTTC CATRGGQATSYEQYF
TRBJ1-6 - TRBV11-2 - TGTGCCAGCAGCTTCTTGGGGGCTTCACCCCTCCACTTT CASSFLGASPLHF
TRBJ1-1 once TRBV9 - TGTGCCAGCAGCGTAGGGGATAGGAACAGAATGAACACTGAAGCTTTCTTT CASSVGDRNRMNTEAFF
TRBJ2-7 - TRBV7-3 - TGTGCCAGCAGCTTTCTTGGGGGTGGTACGACGGAGCAGTACTTC CASSFLGGGTTEQYF
TRBJ2-7 - TRBV5-4 - TGTGCCAGCAGCTTGTTCTCCTACGGCGAGTCCGAGCAGTACTTC CASSLFSYGESEQYF
TRBJ1-2 - TRBV7-9 - TGTGCCAGCAGCGACAACAGGGTTGATGGCTACACCTTC CASSDNRVDGYTF
TRBJ2-7 - TRBV5-1 - TGCGCCAGCAGCGTAAATTATTACGAGCAGTACTTC CASSVNYYEQYF
TRBJ1-1 - TRBV6-2/TRBV6-3 - TGTGCCAGCAGTTACACAAGGATCCCTGAGAACACTGAAGCTTTCTTT CASSYTRIPENTEAFF
TRBJ2-7 - TRBV27 - TGTGCCAGCAGACTAGCTACGGGGGCGCCCTACGAGCAGTACTTC CASRLATGAPYEQYF
TRBJ2-3 once TRBV5-4 TRBD2 TGTGCCAGCAGCCGACCCGTAGCGGGGGGGCGCACAGATACGCAGTATTTT CASSRPVAGGRTDTQYF